This T cell receptor beta chain came from a study of shared clonotypes between healthy human individuals. Study background: Each donor contributed plates that comprised three CD4 naive, three CD4 memory, two CD8 naive and one CD8 memory. General study points: Though the depth was large, rarefaction showed that sorted-subset sequencing was incomplete.

This CDR3 region has 12 residues. V was pared by 5 bases and J by 0 bases, with 2 bases between. Germline CDR1 and CDR2: MDHEN and SYDVKM. About this clone: The antigen remains unidentified. Different DNA sequences within this sample yield the same CDR3.

Assay used: immunoSEQ multiplex PCR; TCRdb lists only in-frame clones, some missing. The table records over 2 million clones, 85% to 95% of them present only once. Sequenced: naive CD4+ T cells sorted from blood. The subset is: CD45RA+ positively selected. The receptor was isolated from a man aged 18 to 29 in good health. The chain couples TRBV28 to TRBJ1-5; D is unresolved. CDR3 sequence (DNA): TGTGCCAGCAGTCGTAGCAATCAGCCCCAGCATTTT. This gives the protein CASSRSNQPQHF.